This T cell receptor beta chain derives from a study of T cell responses to AZD1222 COVID-19 vaccine. With regard to this clone: Its specificity is unknown.

Whole-study results and caveats: Every sample of the repertoires postdated the peak T cell response. Two AZD1222 administrations were followed by greater Spike-specific TCR breadth and depth. Among spike-specific TCRs, nearly half reportedly target unmutated variant regions. Donors, mostly white British, included more females; clonal diversity was possibly underestimated.

Germline V CDR1 and CDR2: SGHKS, YYEKEE (reference sequence). This CDR3 comprises 16 residues. J was trimmed by 7 bases and V by 4 bases; bases with no gene match: 8. The method was immunoSEQ multiplex PCR; TCRdb's version includes in-frame clones alone and lacks a portion of them. The data hold around 79,000 clones, with 70% to 90% observed a single time. V gene TRBV5-5 combines with J gene TRBJ2-1; TRBD2 matches 13 bases. The sequencing here drew on peripheral blood, taken on day 0 of AZD1222 vaccination. This TCR was sampled from an adult in good health. The CDR3 is CASSVTGTSGVNEQFF. The CDR3 region has the DNA TGTGCCAGCAGCGTCACCGGGACTAGCGGGGTTAATGAGCAGTTCTTC.